This TCR beta chain stems from a study of tumor and adjacent non-tumor tissue in lung cancer. Study information: The patients, approximately nine men and 5 or 6 women, were about 30 to 76 with stage I to III disease.

Study-wide findings and caveats: Compared with tumor, normal lung showed significantly lower TCR diversity.

No cell sorting was done before RNA was extracted from the tissue. Three rounds of nested PCR, following a modified ARM-PCR protocol, produced the TCRbeta library. TCRdb reprocessed the multiplex PCR reads with MiXCR, giving one entry per CDR3 protein. The data hold about 110,000 distinct CDR3 sequences, with more than 70% observed a single time. About this clonotype: Its antigen is still unknown. At one boundary the junction diverges from the germline segment, which might be a read error.

The CDR3 has 12 amino acids. Germline V gene data show CDR1 as SQVTM and CDR2 as ANQGSEA. The TCR sequence derives from a woman aged 55-75 years with non-small cell lung cancer. The chain is built from TRBV29-1 and TRBJ2-3; 9 positions agree with TRBD1. The sample taken for sequencing was lung tumor tissue. This chain's CDR3 is CIVRQGGDTQYF. The CDR3 nucleotides read TGCATCGTTAGACAGGGGGGAGATACGCAGTATTTT.